This section outlines one T cell receptor (beta chain) sequence together with its context. The antigen remains undetermined. With 7 bases removed from V and 2 bases from J, the gap between germline ends came to 15 bases. The CDR3 runs 14 residues. Germline CDR1 reads MNHNS; CDR2 reads SASEGT. This record comes from a study of identical twins. Study conclusions and caveats: The authors drew conclusions from cross-sectional statistical analysis rather than following the same donors. In beta out-of-frame sequences, the excess sharing between twins was weaker.

Through template switching, a universal primer site was introduced, and the cDNA contained unique molecular identifiers. TCRdb ran MiXCR on the 5' RACE reads and lists one entry per CDR3 protein. Of some 460,000 distinct CDR3 sequences in the sample, approximately 15% were seen once. The same sample was also studied in work on yellow fever vaccine responses in identical twins.

Sequencing input: CD4+ T cells sorted from blood. The clonotype comes from a woman aged 18-29 years in good health. This sequence joins TRBV6-1 and TRBJ2-7; D possibly uses TRBD1 or TRBD2 (5 bases each). Here the CDR3 reads CASTNGAIAYEQYF. CDR3 coding DNA: TGTGCCAGCACCAACGGGGCCATAGCCTACGAGCAGTACTTC.